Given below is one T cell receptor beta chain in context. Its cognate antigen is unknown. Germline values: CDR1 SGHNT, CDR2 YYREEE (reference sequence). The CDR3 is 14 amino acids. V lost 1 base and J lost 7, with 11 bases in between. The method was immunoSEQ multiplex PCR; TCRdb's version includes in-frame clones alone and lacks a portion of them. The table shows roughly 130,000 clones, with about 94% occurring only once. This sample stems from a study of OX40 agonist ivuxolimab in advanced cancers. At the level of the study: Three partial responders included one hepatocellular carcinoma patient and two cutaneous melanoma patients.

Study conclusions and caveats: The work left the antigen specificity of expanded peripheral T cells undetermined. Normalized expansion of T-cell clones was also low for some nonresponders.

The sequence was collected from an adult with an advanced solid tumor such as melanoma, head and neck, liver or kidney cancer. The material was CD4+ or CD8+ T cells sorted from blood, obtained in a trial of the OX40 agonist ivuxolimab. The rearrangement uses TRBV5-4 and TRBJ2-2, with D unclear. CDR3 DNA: TGTGCCAGCAGCTTGCACCAGGTGGTCGGGGAGCTGTTTTTT. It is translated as CASSLHQVVGELFF.